This T cell receptor beta chain was found in a study of cytomegalovirus exposure and HLA in healthy donors. Study details: Most donors, just over 80% of over 300 genotyped, fell in the Caucasian-associated ancestry cluster. Regarding the study as a whole: In a later analysis, HLA-associated TCR beta chains were more clonally expanded than equally common others. Exclusion as indistinguishable affected some V segments, including TRBV6-2 and TRBV6-3. A later analysis linked a missense variant in DCLRE1C to the trimming of TCR beta V and J genes.

13 Jbeta primers and 60 Vbeta primers were used for the PCR. The data were produced by immunoSEQ multiplex PCR, yet TCRdb's version contains in-frame clones alone and is incomplete. The sample consists of 140,000 or so clones, around three quarters of them appearing once. Concerning this clone itself: What it binds is not known.

This CDR3 region has 15 residues. Trimming stripped 8 bases from V and 3 bases from J, with 16 bases between. Germline assignment: CDR1 KGHSH and CDR2 LQKENI. The sequence derives from a man aged 35-49 years in good health and CMV-seronegative. J is TRBJ2-2 and V is TRBV18; perhaps TRBD2 as D (5 bases). Sequencing was carried out using PBMCs. CDR3 sequence (DNA): TGTGCCAGCGCAAAAGGGATCGGGGACACCGGGGAGCTGTTTTTT. It encodes CASAKGIGDTGELFF.